The source of this T cell receptor beta chain is a study of shared clonotypes between healthy human individuals. Of note for this clone: An end of the junction differs from the germline gene, which may be a read error. This same CDR3 is encoded by further DNA sequences in the sample.

Among the unsorted PBMC samples, replicate PCRs used 300 ng DNA, 25,000 to 30,000 T cell genomes. Generated by immunoSEQ multiplex PCR, the TCRdb table keeps only in-frame clones and is missing some. Of some 530,000 clones in the sample, roughly 80% were seen once. The sequence derives from a woman in her thirties or forties in good health. Some clones in this sample may be carry-over from other donors' samples. The sequenced sample consisted of PBMCs.

DNA of the CDR3: TGTGCCAGCAGCAGTTCGGACAGGGAGCACTTC. It translates to CASSSSDREHF. The genes are TRBV5-6 and TRBJ2-7, with TRBD1 identical over 8 bases. The CDR3 runs 11 residues. Per germline, CDR1 SGHDT and CDR2 YYEEEE. Drawing the rest from reference TRBV5-6 and TRBJ2-7, the complete variable domain is DAGVTQSPTHLIKTRGQQVTLRCSPKSGHDTVSWYQQALGQGPQFIFQYYEEEERQRGNFPDRFSGHQFPNYSSELNVNALLLGDSALYLCASSSSDREHFGPGTRLTVT.